This T cell receptor (beta chain) emerged from a study of T cell changes during pregnancy in multiple sclerosis. Trimming cost V 9 bases and J 4 bases; bases outside gene matches: 8. CDR1 MNHNS and CDR2 SASEGT come from the germline V gene. This CDR3 is built from 13 residues. Clones were read by immunoSEQ multiplex PCR, and TCRdb kept only the in-frame ones, dropping some. The sample consists of more than 65,000 clones, approximately 90% of them appearing once. Sequencing was performed on CD4+ T cells from peripheral blood mononuclear cells, taken before pregnancy. The source of this sequence is a female donor with multiple sclerosis, enrolled in a pregnancy study. The chain is built from TRBV6-1 and TRBJ1-2, with TRBD1 matching 7 bases. DNA for the CDR3: TGTGCCAGTACCCCACAGGGGATCTATGGCTACACCTTC. It codes for CASTPQGIYGYTF.